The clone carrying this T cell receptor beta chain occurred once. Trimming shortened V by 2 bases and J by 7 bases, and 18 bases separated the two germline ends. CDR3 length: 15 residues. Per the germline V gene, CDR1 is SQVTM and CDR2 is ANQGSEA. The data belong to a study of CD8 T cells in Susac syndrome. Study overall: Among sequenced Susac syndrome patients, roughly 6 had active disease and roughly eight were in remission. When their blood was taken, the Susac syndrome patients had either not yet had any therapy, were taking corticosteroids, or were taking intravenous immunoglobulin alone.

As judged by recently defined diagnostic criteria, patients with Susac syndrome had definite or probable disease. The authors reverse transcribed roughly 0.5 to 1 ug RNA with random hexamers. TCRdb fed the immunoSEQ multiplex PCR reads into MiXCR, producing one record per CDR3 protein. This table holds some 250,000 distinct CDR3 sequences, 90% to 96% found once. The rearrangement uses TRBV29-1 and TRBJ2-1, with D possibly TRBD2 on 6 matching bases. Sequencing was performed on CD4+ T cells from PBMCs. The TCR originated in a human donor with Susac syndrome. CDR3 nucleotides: TGCAGCGTTGAATCCCGCTGGGGGGTGTCAAATGAGCAGTTCTTC. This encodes CSVESRWGVSNEQFF.